The 2 T cell receptor beta chains listed next were all sequenced from one sample in a study of blood T cell repertoires in COVID-19. Clones were read by immunoSEQ multiplex PCR, and TCRdb kept only the in-frame ones, dropping some. The table includes roughly 49,000 clones, over 80% detected once. The sequenced sample was peripheral blood. These receptors were collected from a man aged 50 to 59 with acute or convalescent COVID-19.

The rearrangement links TRBV2 to TRBJ1-1; no firm D call. V lost 7 bases and J 1 base, leaving 13 bases between the germline ends. The length of the CDR3 is 14 residues. Germline CDR1 is SNHLY and CDR2 is FYNNEI. CDR3 residues: CASTADGPNTEAFF. Here the CDR3 DNA reads TGTGCCAGCACCGCCGATGGCCCGAACACTGAAGCTTTCTTT.

The rearrangement uses TRBV7-2 and TRBJ2-3; weak D call: TRBD2 (5 bases). The V gene's germline CDR1 is SGHTA and CDR2 FQGNSA. Trimming removed 7 bases at V and 2 bases at J, with 10 bases between. This CDR3 has 13 amino acids. The CDR3 here is CASNKRNTDTQYF. In DNA form, the CDR3 reads TGTGCCAGCAATAAGCGGAACACAGATACGCAGTATTTT.